This T cell receptor beta chain was sequenced in a study of cytomegalovirus exposure and HLA in healthy donors. The CDR3 runs 12 residues. Trimming stripped 4 bases from V and 5 bases from J, with 11 bases between. CDR1 and CDR2 (germline): SQVTM, ANQGSEA. This clone was recorded only once. Both 60 Vbeta primers and 13 Jbeta primers went into the PCR. Using immunoSEQ multiplex PCR, the repertoire was profiled, and TCRdb retains in-frame clones only, with some absent. The repertoire holds under 250,000 clones, with about 81% as singletons. The genes are TRBV29-1 and TRBJ1-1; the D gene is possibly TRBD1 (6 bases). This TCR came from a man aged 40-50 years in good health and CMV-seropositive. The material sequenced was PBMCs. In DNA form, the CDR3 reads TGCAGCGTTGCCGGGGGGGCGACTGAAGCTTTCTTT. Its translation is CSVAGGATEAFF.